This T cell receptor (beta chain) was profiled in a study of cytomegalovirus exposure and HLA in healthy donors. General study findings and limits: The authors considered a cluster of highly shared sequence variants likely to be a sequencing artifact.

The PCR contained 60 Vbeta and 13 Jbeta primers. Assay used: immunoSEQ multiplex PCR; TCRdb lists only in-frame clones, some missing. The sample yields about 180,000 clones, approximately 81% seen once. The CDR3 has 13 amino acids. Germline CDR1 SEHNR, CDR2 FQNEAQ (reference sequence). Trimming cost V 8 bases and J 5 bases, with 12 bases left between them. On this clone itself: Its antigen is still unknown.

The TCR sequence derives from a man younger than 45 in good health and CMV-seronegative. The V gene is TRBV7-9, the J gene TRBJ2-2; D possibly corresponds to TRBD2 (5 bases). Sequencing was performed on PBMCs. The CDR3 region is CASHERETGELFF. CDR3 sequence (DNA): TGTGCCAGCCATGAGAGGGAGACCGGGGAGCTGTTTTTT. The entire variable domain, with the rest obtained from reference TRBV7-9 and TRBJ2-2, is as follows: DTGVSQNPRHKITKRGQNVTFRCDPISEHNRLYWYRQTLGQGPEFLTYFQNEAQLEKSRLLSDRFSAERPKGSFSTLEIQRTEQGDSAMYLCASHERETGELFFGEGSRLTVL.